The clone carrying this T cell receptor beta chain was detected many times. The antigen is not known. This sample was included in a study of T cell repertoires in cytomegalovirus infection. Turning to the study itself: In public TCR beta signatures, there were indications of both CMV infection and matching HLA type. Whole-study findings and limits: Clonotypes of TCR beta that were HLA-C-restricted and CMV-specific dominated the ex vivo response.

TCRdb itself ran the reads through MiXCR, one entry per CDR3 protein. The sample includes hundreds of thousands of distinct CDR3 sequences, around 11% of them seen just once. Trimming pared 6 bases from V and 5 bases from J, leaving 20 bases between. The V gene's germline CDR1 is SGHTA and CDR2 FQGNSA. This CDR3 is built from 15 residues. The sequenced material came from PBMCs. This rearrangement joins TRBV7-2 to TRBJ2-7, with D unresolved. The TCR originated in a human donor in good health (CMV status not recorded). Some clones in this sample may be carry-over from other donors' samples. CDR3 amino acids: CASSSPQRLRDEQYF. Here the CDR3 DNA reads TGTGCCAGCAGTTCTCCTCAGCGTCTCCGCGACGAGCAGTACTTC.